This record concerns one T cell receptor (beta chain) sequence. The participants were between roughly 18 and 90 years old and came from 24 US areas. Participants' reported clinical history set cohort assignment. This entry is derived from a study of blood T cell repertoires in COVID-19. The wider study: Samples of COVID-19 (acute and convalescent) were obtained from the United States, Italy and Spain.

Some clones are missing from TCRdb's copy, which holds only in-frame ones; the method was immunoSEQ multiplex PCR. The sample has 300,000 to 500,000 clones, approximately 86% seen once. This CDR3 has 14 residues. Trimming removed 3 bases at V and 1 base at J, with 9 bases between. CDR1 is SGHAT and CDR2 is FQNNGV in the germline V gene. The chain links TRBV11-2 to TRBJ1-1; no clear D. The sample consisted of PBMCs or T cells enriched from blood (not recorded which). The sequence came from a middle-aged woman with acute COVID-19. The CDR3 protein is CASSFTTKNTEAFF. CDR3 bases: TGTGCCAGCAGCTTTACTACCAAGAACACTGAAGCTTTCTTT.